The clone carrying this T cell receptor beta chain was recorded at least ten times. The data originate from a study of T-cell reconstitution after alpha-beta-depleted transplantation in children. CDR3 length: 12 residues. From germline, CDR1 is SGDLS and CDR2 YYNGEE. Trimming stripped 4 bases from V and 4 bases from J, with 5 bases between. Molecular barcoding with unique molecular identifiers was used for the TCRbeta library. A single record per CDR3 protein comes from TCRdb applying MiXCR to the PCR reads. The sample consists of some 240,000 distinct CDR3 sequences, more than 7.5% of them appearing once.

The TCR sequence derives from a human donor who donated a stem cell graft to a child with SCID. The sample here was PBMCs from the stem cell graft donor, taken from the stem cell graft. This chain connects TRBV9 to TRBJ2-2; D not certain. The CDR3 DNA follows: TGTGCCAGCAGCCGCCCCACCGGGGAGCTGTTTTTT. Translating gives CASSRPTGELFF.